Listed below are T cell receptor beta chains from one sample, sequenced in a study of CD8 T cells in ankylosing spondylitis. TCRdb ran MiXCR on the 5' RACE reads and lists one entry per CDR3 protein. The table includes 150,000 to 200,000 distinct CDR3 sequences, about 18% detected once. The sequenced sample consisted of blood, either unsorted or a sorted T cell fraction (not recorded which). These receptors were obtained from a male donor between 10 and 30 years old with ankylosing spondylitis or in good health (not recorded which). Each CDR3 is given with its conserved first and last residue. The D gene is left open where the match is weak. Part of the rows lack a size; the others show once, few, many or a class for expanded clones.

V gene	D gene	J gene	clone size	CDR3 protein	CDR3 DNA
TRBV12-3/TRBV12-4	TRBD1	TRBJ2-7	many	CASSDRGTYEQYF	TGTGCCAGCAGTGACAGGGGAACCTACGAGCAGTACTTC
TRBV7-2	-	TRBJ1-2	many	CASSRGGGATRYGYTF	TGTGCCAGCAGCCGAGGGGGGGGGGCAACGAGATATGGCTACACCTTC
TRBV4-2	TRBD2	TRBJ2-3	many	CASSQDLGTSGRALRDTQYF	TGTGCCAGCAGCCAAGATCTTGGGACTAGCGGGAGGGCCCTCCGAGATACGCAGTATTTT
TRBV29-1	-	TRBJ2-3	-	CSVEDFGGLADTQYF	TGCAGCGTTGAAGATTTTGGGGGACTGGCAGATACGCAGTATTTT
TRBV27	-	TRBJ2-1	few	CASQDTQYNEQFF	TGTGCCAGCCAGGACACCCAATACAATGAGCAGTTCTTC
TRBV20-1	-	TRBJ2-1	many	CSIRTVYNEQFF	TGCAGTATACGGACTGTCTACAATGAGCAGTTCTTC
TRBV5-1	-	TRBJ2-5	many	CASSLFSTGQETQYF	TGCGCCAGCAGCTTGTTTTCCACAGGCCAAGAGACCCAGTACTTC
TRBV10-3	TRBD2	TRBJ2-1	many	CAISPFSTSGGNEQFF	TGTGCCATCAGCCCCTTTAGCACTAGCGGGGGCAATGAGCAGTTCTTC
TRBV6-5	-	TRBJ2-1	many	CASSYSAGVNEQFF	TGTGCCAGCAGTTACTCGGCAGGGGTCAATGAGCAGTTCTTC
TRBV29-1	-	TRBJ2-5	few	CSARVGETQYF	TGCAGCGCCCGGGTCGGAGAGACCCAGTACTTC
TRBV7-2	TRBD2	TRBJ2-4	many	CASSYVAGSNGLAKNIQYF	TGTGCCAGCAGCTACGTAGCGGGCTCCAATGGATTAGCCAAAAACATTCAGTACTTC
TRBV11-2	-	TRBJ2-1	many	CASSSGRYNEQFF	TGTGCCAGCAGCTCGGGACGGTACAATGAGCAGTTCTTC
TRBV5-1	-	TRBJ2-7	many	CASSLESYEQYF	TGCGCCAGCAGCTTGGAGTCCTACGAGCAGTACTTC
TRBV11-2	-	TRBJ2-1	many	CASSLAGLRNEQFF	TGTGCCAGCAGCTTGGCGGGGCTGAGGAATGAGCAGTTCTTC
TRBV11-2	-	TRBJ2-7	many	CASSLSDEQYF	TGTGCCAGCAGCTTAAGTGACGAGCAGTACTTC
TRBV13	-	TRBJ1-1	many	CASSFGQNTEAFF	TGTGCCAGCAGCTTTGGACAGAACACTGAAGCTTTCTTT
TRBV20-1	TRBD2	TRBJ2-1	-	CSAQAGDGEQFF	TGCAGTGCACAAGCGGGAGATGGTGAGCAGTTCTTC
TRBV12-3/TRBV12-4	-	TRBJ2-3	many	CASREGQTTDTQYF	TGTGCCAGCAGAGAGGGACAAACCACAGATACGCAGTATTTT
TRBV7-9	TRBD1	TRBJ2-5	few	CASSVRDRGEETQYF	TGTGCCAGCAGCGTCCGGGACAGGGGCGAAGAGACCCAGTACTTC
TRBV7-6	-	TRBJ2-1	once	CASSLRDWGENEQFF	TGTGCCAGCAGCTTGCGCGATTGGGGGGAGAATGAGCAGTTCTTC
TRBV19	TRBD2	TRBJ2-1	-	CASSQVRTSGHYNEQFF	TGTGCCAGTAGTCAGGTGAGGACTAGCGGGCACTACAATGAGCAGTTCTTC
TRBV12-3/TRBV12-4	-	TRBJ1-6	many	CASSLGLGVDNSPLHF	TGTGCCAGCAGTTTAGGACTCGGGGTAGATAATTCACCCCTCCACTTT
TRBV5-5	-	TRBJ1-1	many	CASSFGWSEAFF	TGTGCCAGCAGCTTTGGATGGAGTGAAGCTTTCTTT
TRBV14	TRBD1	TRBJ2-1	-	CASSQDTGWTGWIF	TGTGCCAGCAGCCAAGACACGGGGTGGACAGGATGGATCTTC
TRBV2	TRBD1	TRBJ1-2	many	CASRKTGGNYGYTF	TGTGCCAGCAGGAAGACAGGGGGGAACTATGGCTACACCTTC
TRBV20-1	TRBD2	TRBJ2-7	many	CSARALLAGNGFPYEQYF	TGCAGTGCTAGAGCCCTACTAGCGGGAAACGGGTTTCCCTACGAGCAGTACTTC
TRBV20-1	TRBD2	TRBJ2-1	many	CSARDFGLATYNEQFF	TGCAGTGCTAGAGATTTCGGACTAGCGACCTACAATGAGCAGTTCTTC
TRBV5-5	TRBD2	TRBJ2-3	many	CASSTGTSPARDTQYF	TGTGCCAGCAGTACCGGGACTAGCCCGGCGCGTGATACGCAGTATTTT
TRBV20-1	-	TRBJ2-1	many	CSARPAIGEFF	TGCAGTGCTAGACCCGCTATCGGGGAGTTCTTC
TRBV10-3	-	TRBJ2-1	many	CAIRYPDNEQFF	TGTGCCATCAGGTATCCAGACAATGAGCAGTTCTTC
TRBV6-6	-	TRBJ2-7	many	CASGIDEQYF	TGTGCCAGCGGGATCGACGAGCAGTACTTC
TRBV5-1	TRBD1	TRBJ1-6	many	CASSGRTGDSSYNSPLHF	TGCGCCAGCAGCGGGAGGACAGGGGACAGCTCCTATAATTCACCCCTCCACTTT
TRBV7-9	TRBD1	TRBJ2-1	-	CASSSTRTGRRQFF	TGTGCCAGCAGCTCCACTCGGACAGGGAGACGCCAGTTCTTC
TRBV5-1	TRBD2	TRBJ2-5	many	CASSFGSGTSGSMMETQYF	TGCGCCAGCAGCTTCGGCTCCGGGACTAGCGGGAGTATGATGGAGACCCAGTACTTC
TRBV29-1	-	TRBJ2-5	once	CSVSVGQETQYF	TGCAGCGTGTCGGTGGGTCAAGAGACCCAGTACTTC
TRBV6-4	-	TRBJ2-5	many	CASSDGSGYQETQYF	TGTGCCAGCAGTGATGGCTCGGGTTACCAAGAGACCCAGTACTTC
TRBV28	-	TRBJ2-2	many	CASTRGAGELFF	TGTGCCAGCACGCGGGGCGCCGGGGAGCTGTTTTTT
TRBV20-1	TRBD2	TRBJ2-3	many	CSAEAGGRVTDTQYF	TGCAGTGCTGAAGCGGGAGGCCGGGTCACAGATACGCAGTATTTT
TRBV11-2	-	TRBJ1-2	once	CASSLADSAGGYTF	TGTGCCAGCAGCTTAGCTGACAGCGCGGGAGGCTACACCTTC
TRBV15	TRBD2	TRBJ2-5	many	CATSRDRRLAGEGTQYF	TGTGCCACCAGCAGAGATCGAAGACTAGCGGGAGAAGGGACCCAGTACTTC
TRBV6-2/TRBV6-3	-	TRBJ2-5	many	CASRAGLQRETQYF	TGTGCCAGCAGGGCGGGACTCCAAAGGGAGACCCAGTACTTC
TRBV6-2/TRBV6-3	-	TRBJ2-7	-	CASSYGLAREQYF	TGTGCCAGCAGTTACGGGCTAGCGAGGGAGCAGTACTTC
TRBV19	-	TRBJ2-5	-	CASSTASPRDTTKETQYF	TGTGCCAGTAGTACCGCCTCACCCCGGGACACAACAAAAGAGACCCAGTACTTC
TRBV29-1	-	TRBJ2-5	many	CSVVVQVGRETQYF	TGCAGCGTTGTTGTTCAAGTAGGCCGGGAGACCCAGTACTTC
TRBV6-6	TRBD1	TRBJ1-4	many	CASSWAITGGEKLFF	TGTGCCAGCAGTTGGGCAATTACAGGGGGGGAAAAACTGTTTTTT
TRBV5-1	TRBD1	TRBJ2-3	many	CASSKDRGISQADTQYF	TGCGCCAGCAGCAAGGACAGGGGGATTAGCCAGGCAGATACGCAGTATTTT
TRBV12-3/TRBV12-4	-	TRBJ1-4	many	CASSLREGGEKLFF	TGTGCCAGCAGTTTACGAGAGGGGGGAGAAAAACTGTTTTTT
TRBV29-1	-	TRBJ1-1	-	CSAPAGGVGTEAFF	TGCAGCGCCCCAGCGGGGGGCGTGGGCACTGAAGCTTTCTTT
TRBV6-5	TRBD2	TRBJ2-1	many	CASSYSGLAPYNEQFF	TGTGCCAGCAGTTACTCGGGACTAGCTCCCTACAATGAGCAGTTCTTC
TRBV18	TRBD1	TRBJ1-1	many	CASSPLDPGQGMNTEAFF	TGTGCCAGCTCACCCCTCGACCCGGGACAGGGGATGAACACTGAAGCTTTCTTT
TRBV7-9	TRBD2	TRBJ2-1	many	CASSLAAGGWDNEQFF	TGTGCCAGCAGCTTAGCGGCGGGAGGATGGGACAATGAGCAGTTCTTC
TRBV7-9	TRBD1	TRBJ1-1	many	CASILLVGTGHNTEAFF	TGTGCCAGCATCCTGCTAGTAGGGACAGGCCATAACACTGAAGCTTTCTTT
TRBV9	-	TRBJ2-7	-	CASSGTVSSYEQYF	TGTGCCAGCAGCGGGACCGTTAGCTCCTACGAGCAGTACTTC
TRBV11-2	-	TRBJ1-3	many	CASSLGSGASGNTIYF	TGTGCCAGCAGCTTGGGGTCAGGGGCCTCTGGAAACACCATATATTTT